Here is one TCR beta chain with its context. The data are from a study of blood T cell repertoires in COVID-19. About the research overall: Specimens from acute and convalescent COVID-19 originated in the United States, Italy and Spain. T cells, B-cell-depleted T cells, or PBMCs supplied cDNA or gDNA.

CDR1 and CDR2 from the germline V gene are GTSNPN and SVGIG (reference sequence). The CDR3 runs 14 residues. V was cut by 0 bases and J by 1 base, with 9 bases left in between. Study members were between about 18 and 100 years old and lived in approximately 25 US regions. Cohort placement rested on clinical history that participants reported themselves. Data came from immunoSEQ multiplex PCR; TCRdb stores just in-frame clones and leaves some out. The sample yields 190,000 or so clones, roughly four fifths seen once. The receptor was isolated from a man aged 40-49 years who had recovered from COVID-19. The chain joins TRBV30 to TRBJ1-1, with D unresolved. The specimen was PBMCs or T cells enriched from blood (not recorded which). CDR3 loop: CAWSVSGGNTEAFF. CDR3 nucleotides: TGTGCCTGGAGTGTTTCAGGAGGGAACACTGAAGCTTTCTTT.